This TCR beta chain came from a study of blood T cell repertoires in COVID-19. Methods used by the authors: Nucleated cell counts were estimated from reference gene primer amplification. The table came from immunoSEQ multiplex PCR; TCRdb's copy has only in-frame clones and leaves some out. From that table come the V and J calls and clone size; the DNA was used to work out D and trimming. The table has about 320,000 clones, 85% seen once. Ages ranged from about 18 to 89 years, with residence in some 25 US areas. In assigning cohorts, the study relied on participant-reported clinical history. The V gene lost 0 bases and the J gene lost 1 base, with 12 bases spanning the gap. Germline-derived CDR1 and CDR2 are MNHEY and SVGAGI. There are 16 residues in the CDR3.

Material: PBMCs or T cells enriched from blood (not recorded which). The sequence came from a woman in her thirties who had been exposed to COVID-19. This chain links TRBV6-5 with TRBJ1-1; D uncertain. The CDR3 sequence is CASSYSAGFGNTEAFF. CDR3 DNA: TGTGCCAGCAGTTACTCGGCCGGGTTTGGGAACACTGAAGCTTTCTTT.